This T cell receptor (beta chain) comes out of a study of blood T cell repertoires in COVID-19. About the research overall: Some COVID-19 samples were acute and others convalescent; all came from the United States, Italy and Spain.

This CDR3 region has 12 residues. Per the germline V gene, CDR1 is GTSNPN and CDR2 is SVGIG (reference sequence). The V and J ends lost 0 bases and 6 bases respectively, with 6 bases between them. The repertoire was sequenced with immunoSEQ multiplex PCR; TCRdb's copy has only in-frame clones and lacks some. The data contain some 200,000 clones, about 80% of them seen just once; the ten biggest clones take up approximately 2.6%. J is TRBJ2-1 and V is TRBV30; tentative D call: TRBD2 (5 bases). Sequenced material: peripheral blood. The sequence was collected from a human donor with acute or convalescent COVID-19. The donor label of this sample is uncertain. The CDR3 sequence: CAWSVSGNEQFF. In DNA, the CDR3 is TGTGCCTGGAGTGTAAGCGGCAATGAGCAGTTCTTC.